This TCR beta chain was identified in a study of cytomegalovirus exposure and HLA in healthy donors. General observations from the study: It is likely that the observed cluster of highly shared sequence variants was a sequencing artifact. It was reported that the classifier diagnosed cytomegalovirus status with high specificity and sensitivity in both the original and validation cohorts. Immune exposure data for these donors was limited to CMV serostatus. In a later analysis, a missense DCLRE1C variant was linked to TCR beta V- and J-gene trimming.

Both 60 Vbeta primers and 13 Jbeta primers went into the PCR. Clones were sequenced by immunoSEQ multiplex PCR, and TCRdb holds only the in-frame ones, with some missing. The sample has under 200,000 clones; approximately 82% are singletons. From germline, CDR1 is KGHSH and CDR2 LQKENI. The CDR3 contains 18 residues. V lost 2 bases to trimming and J lost 5 bases; unmatched junction nucleotides: 15. As regards this clone: Its antigen remains unknown.

The rearrangement joins TRBV18 to TRBJ2-7, with 10 nucleotides matching TRBD2. The sequence was obtained from a man aged 35 to 55 in good health and CMV-seropositive. Sequenced: PBMCs. The CDR3 nucleotides are TGTGCCAGCTCACCAAAGTCCGCTAGCGGGAGAGGGTTGCACGAGCAGTACTTC. Encoded protein: CASSPKSASGRGLHEQYF.